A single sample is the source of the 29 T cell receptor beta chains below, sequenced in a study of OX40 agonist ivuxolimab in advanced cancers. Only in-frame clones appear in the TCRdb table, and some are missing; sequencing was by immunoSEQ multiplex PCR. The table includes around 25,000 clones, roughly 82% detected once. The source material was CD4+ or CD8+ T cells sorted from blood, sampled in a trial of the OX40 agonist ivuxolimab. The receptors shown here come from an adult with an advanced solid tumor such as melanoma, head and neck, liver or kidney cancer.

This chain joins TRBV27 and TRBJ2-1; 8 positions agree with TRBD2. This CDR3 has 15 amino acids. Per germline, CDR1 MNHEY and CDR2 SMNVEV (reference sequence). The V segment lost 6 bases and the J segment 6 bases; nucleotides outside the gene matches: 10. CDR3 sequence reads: CASSHAGLGLNEQFF. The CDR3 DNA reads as TGTGCCAGCAGCCATGCGGGACTAGGGCTCAATGAGCAGTTCTTC.

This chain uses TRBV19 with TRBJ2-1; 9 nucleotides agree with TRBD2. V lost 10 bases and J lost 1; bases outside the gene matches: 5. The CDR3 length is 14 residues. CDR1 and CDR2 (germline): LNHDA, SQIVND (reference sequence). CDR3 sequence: CATSAGGSYNEQFF. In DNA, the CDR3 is TGTGCCACCTCAGCGGGAGGTTCCTACAATGAGCAGTTCTTC.

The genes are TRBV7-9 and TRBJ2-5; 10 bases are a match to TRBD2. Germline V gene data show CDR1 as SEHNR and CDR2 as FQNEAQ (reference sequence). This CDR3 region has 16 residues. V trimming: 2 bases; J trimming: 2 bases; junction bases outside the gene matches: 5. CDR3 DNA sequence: TGTGCCAGCAGCTTATTTGTAGCGGGAGGACAAGAGACCCAGTACTTC. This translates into CASSLFVAGGQETQYF.

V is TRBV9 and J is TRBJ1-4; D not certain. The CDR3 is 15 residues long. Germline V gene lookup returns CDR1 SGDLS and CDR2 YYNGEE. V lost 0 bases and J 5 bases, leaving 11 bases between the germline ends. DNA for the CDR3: TGTGCCAGCAGCGTAGGCAAGGTACAGAATGAAAAACTGTTTTTT. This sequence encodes CASSVGKVQNEKLFF.

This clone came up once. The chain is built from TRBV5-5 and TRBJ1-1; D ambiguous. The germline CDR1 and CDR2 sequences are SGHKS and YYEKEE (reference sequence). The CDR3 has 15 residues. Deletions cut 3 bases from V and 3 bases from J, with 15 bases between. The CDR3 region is CASSSDTYEDTEAFF. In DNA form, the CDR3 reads TGTGCCAGCAGCTCCGACACGTACGAGGACACTGAAGCTTTCTTT.

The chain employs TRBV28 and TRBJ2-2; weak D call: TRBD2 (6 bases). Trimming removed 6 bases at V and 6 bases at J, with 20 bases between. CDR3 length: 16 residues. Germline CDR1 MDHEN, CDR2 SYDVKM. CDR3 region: CASSRERQGGPGELFF. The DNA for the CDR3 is TGTGCCAGCAGCCGGGAGAGGCAGGGAGGACCCGGGGAGCTGTTTTTT.

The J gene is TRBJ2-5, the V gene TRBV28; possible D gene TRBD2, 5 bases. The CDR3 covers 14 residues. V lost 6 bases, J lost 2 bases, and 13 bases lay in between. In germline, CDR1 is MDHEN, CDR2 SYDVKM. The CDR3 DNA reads TGTGCCAGCAGACGCGAGGGAAGTCAAGAGACCCAGTACTTC. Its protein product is CASRREGSQETQYF. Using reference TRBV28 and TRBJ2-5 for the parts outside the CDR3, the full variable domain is DVKVTQSSRYLVKRTGEKVFLECVQDMDHENMFWYRQDPGLGLRLIYFSYDVKMKEKGDIPEGYSVSREKKERFSLILESASTNQTSMYLCASRREGSQETQYFGPGTRLLVL.

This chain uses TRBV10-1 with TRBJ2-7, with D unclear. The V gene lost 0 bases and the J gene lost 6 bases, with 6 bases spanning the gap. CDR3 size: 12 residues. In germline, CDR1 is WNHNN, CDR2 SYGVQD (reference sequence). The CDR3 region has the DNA TGCGCCAGCAGTGAGTCGGGGTCCGAGCAGTACTTC. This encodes CASSESGSEQYF.

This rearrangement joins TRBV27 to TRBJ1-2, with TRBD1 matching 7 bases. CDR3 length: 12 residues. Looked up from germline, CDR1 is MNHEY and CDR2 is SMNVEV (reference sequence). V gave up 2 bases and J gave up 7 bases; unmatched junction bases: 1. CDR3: CASSLTGVGYTF. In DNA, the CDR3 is TGTGCCAGCAGTTTAACAGGGGTTGGCTACACCTTC.

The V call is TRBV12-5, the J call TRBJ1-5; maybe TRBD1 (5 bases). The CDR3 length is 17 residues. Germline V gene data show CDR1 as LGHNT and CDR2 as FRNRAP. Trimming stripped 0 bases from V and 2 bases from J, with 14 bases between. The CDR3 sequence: CASGLVLLGEGNQPQHF. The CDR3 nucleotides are TGTGCTAGTGGTTTGGTACTTCTAGGGGAAGGCAATCAGCCCCAGCATTTT.

CDR3 amino acids: CASSQDTVRYEQYF. The DNA of the CDR3 is TGTGCCAGCAGCCAAGACACGGTGAGATACGAGCAGTACTTC. This chain joins TRBV14 and TRBJ2-7; D remains unclear. Germline-derived CDR1 and CDR2 are SGHDN and FVKESK. Trimming stripped 0 bases from V and 4 bases from J, with 10 bases between. This CDR3 spans 14 amino acids.

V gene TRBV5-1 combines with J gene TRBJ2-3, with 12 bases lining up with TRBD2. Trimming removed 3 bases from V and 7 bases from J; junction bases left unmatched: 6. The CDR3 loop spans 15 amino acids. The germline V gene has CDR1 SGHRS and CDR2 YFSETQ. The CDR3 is CASSSLAGGQYTQYF. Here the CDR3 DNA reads TGCGCCAGCAGCTCACTAGCGGGAGGACAATATACGCAGTATTTT.

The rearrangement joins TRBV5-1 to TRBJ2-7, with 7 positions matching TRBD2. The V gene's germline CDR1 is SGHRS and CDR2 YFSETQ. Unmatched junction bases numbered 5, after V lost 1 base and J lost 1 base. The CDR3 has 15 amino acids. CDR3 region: CASSLNLAVSYEQYF. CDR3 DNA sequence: TGCGCCAGCAGCTTGAACCTAGCGGTTTCCTACGAGCAGTACTTC.

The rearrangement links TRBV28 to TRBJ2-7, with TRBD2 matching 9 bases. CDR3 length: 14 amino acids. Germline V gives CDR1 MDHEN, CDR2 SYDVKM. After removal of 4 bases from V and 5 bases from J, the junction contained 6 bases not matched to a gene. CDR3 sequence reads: CASSYSGRVNEQYF. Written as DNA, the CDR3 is TGTGCCAGCAGTTATAGCGGGAGAGTCAACGAGCAGTACTTC.

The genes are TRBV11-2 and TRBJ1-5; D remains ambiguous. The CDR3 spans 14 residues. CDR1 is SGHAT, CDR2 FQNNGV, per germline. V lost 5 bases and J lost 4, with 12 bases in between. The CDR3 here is CASSLLGSNQPQHF. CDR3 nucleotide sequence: TGTGCCAGCAGCCTATTGGGTTCAAATCAGCCCCAGCATTTT.

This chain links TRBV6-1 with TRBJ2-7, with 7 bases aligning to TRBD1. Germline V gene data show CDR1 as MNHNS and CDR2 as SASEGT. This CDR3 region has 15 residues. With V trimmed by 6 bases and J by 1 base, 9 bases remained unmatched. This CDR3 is CASSNRDSSSYEQYF. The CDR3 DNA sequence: TGTGCCAGCAGCAATCGGGACAGCTCTTCCTACGAGCAGTACTTC.

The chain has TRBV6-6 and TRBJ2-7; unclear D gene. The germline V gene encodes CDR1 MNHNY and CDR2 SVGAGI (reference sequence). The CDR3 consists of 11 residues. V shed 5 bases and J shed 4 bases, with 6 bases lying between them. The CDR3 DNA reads TGTGCCAGCAGTCCCCTATACGAGCAGTACTTC. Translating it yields CASSPLYEQYF.

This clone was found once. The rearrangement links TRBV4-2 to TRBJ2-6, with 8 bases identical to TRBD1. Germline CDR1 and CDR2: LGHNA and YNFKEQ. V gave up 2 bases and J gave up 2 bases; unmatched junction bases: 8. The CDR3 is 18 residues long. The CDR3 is CASSQIGDRIAGANVLTF. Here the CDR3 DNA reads TGTGCCAGCAGCCAAATCGGGGACAGGATTGCTGGGGCCAACGTCCTGACTTTC.

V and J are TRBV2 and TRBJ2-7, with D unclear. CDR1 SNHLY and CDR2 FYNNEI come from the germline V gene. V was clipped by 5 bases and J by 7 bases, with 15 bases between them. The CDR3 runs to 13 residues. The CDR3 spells CASSHREGREQYF. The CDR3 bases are TGTGCCAGCAGTCACCGTGAAGGGCGGGAGCAGTACTTC.

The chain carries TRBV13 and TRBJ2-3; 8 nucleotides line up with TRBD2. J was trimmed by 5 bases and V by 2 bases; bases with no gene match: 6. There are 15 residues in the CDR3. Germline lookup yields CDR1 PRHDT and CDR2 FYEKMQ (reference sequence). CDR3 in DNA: TGTGCCAGCAGCTTACCGGGAGGGCAGGGAGATACGCAGTATTTT. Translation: CASSLPGGQGDTQYF. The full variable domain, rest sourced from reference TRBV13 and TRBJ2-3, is AAGVIQSPRHLIKEKRETATLKCYPIPRHDTVYWYQQGPGQDPQFLISFYEKMQSDKGSIPDRFSAQQFSDYHSELNMSSLELGDSALYFCASSLPGGQGDTQYFGPGTRLTVL.

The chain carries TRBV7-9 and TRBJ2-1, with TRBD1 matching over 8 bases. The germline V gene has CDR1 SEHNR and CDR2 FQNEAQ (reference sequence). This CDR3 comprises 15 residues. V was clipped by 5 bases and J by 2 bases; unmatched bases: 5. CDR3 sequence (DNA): TGTGCCAGCAGCCCTCCACAGGGGGCCTACAATGAGCAGTTCTTC. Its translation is CASSPPQGAYNEQFF. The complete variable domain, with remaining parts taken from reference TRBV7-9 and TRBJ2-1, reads DTGVSQNPRHKITKRGQNVTFRCDPISEHNRLYWYRQTLGQGPEFLTYFQNEAQLEKSRLLSDRFSAERPKGSFSTLEIQRTEQGDSAMYLCASSPPQGAYNEQFFGPGTRLTVL.

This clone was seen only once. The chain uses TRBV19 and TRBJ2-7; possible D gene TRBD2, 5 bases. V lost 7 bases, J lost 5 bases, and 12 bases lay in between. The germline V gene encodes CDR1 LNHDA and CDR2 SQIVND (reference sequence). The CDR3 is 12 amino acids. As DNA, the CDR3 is TGTGCCAGTAACGAGGGAGATAACGAGCAGTACTTC. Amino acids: CASNEGDNEQYF. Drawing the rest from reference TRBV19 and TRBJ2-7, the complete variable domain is DGGITQSPKYLFRKEGQNVTLSCEQNLNHDAMYWYRQDPGQGLRLIYYSQIVNDFQKGDIAEGYSVSREKKESFPLTVTSAQKNPTAFYLCASNEGDNEQYFGPGTRLTVT.

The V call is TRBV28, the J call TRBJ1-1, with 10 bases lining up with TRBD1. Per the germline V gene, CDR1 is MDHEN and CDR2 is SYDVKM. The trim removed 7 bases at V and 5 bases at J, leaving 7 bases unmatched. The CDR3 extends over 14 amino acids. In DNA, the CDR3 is TGTGCCAGCACCCGGACAGGGGGAATGACTGAAGCTTTCTTT. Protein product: CASTRTGGMTEAFF.

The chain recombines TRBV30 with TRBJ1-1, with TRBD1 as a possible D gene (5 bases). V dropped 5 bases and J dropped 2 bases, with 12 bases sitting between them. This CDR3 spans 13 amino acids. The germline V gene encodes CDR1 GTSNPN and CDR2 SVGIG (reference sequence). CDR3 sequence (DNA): TGTGCCTGGGGGGAAGGGGTAAACACTGAAGCTTTCTTT. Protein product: CAWGEGVNTEAFF.

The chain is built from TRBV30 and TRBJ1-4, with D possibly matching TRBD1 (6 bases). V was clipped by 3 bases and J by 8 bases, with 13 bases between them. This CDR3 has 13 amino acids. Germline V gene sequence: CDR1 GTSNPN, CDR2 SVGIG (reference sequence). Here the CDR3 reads CAWSLGAREKLFF. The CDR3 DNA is TGTGCCTGGAGCCTGGGGGCAAGGGAAAAACTGTTTTTT.

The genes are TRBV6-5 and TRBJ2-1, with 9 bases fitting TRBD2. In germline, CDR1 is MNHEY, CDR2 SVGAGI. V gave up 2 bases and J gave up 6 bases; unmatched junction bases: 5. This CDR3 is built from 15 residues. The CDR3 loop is CASSYGLAGTNEQFF. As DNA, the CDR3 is TGTGCCAGCAGTTACGGCCTAGCGGGGACCAATGAGCAGTTCTTC.

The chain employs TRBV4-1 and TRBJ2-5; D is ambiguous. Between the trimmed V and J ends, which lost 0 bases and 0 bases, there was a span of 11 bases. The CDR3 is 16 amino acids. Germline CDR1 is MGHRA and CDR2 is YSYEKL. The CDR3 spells CASSQENPAHQETQYF. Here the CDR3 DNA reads TGCGCCAGCAGCCAAGAGAATCCAGCCCACCAAGAGACCCAGTACTTC.

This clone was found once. The CDR3 nucleotides are TGTGCCAGCAGTAGGCCAGGGGGGCTGGCTAGCGGGAGGGCCTCCTACAATGAGCAGTTCTTC. Translated, it gives CASSRPGGLASGRASYNEQFF. This sequence joins TRBV28 and TRBJ2-1, with 12 bases lining up with TRBD2. J was trimmed by 0 bases and V by 5 bases; bases with no gene match: 17. This CDR3 has 21 amino acids. Germline V gene data show CDR1 as MDHEN and CDR2 as SYDVKM.

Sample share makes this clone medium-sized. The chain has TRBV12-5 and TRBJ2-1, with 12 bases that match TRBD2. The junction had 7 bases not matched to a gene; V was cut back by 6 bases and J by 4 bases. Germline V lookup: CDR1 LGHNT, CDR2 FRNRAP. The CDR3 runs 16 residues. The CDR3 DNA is TGTGCTAGTGGAACGGGGGGGACTAGCGGGTACAATGAGCAGTTCTTC. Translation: CASGTGGTSGYNEQFF.